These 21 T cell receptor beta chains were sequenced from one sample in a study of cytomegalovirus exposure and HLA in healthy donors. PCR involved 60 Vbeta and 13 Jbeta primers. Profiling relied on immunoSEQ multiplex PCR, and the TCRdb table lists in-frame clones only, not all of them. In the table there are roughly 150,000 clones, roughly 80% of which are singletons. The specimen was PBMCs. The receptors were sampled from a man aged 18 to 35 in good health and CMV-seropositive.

The CDR3 sequence: CASSPRQGSNTEAFF. CDR3 nucleotides: TGTGCCAGCAGTCCCCGACAGGGTTCGAACACTGAAGCTTTCTTT. The chain combines TRBV27 with TRBJ1-1, with 7 bases identical to TRBD1. V lost 5 bases, J lost 1 base, and 7 bases stayed unmatched. This CDR3 contains 15 residues. Germline V lookup: CDR1 MNHEY, CDR2 SMNVEV (reference sequence).

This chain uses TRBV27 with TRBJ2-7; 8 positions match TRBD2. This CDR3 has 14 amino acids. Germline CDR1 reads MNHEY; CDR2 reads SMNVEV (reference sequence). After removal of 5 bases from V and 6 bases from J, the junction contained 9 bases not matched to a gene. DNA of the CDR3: TGTGCCAGCAGTCCAACAGGGACTAGGGGCGAGCAGTACTTC. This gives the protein CASSPTGTRGEQYF.

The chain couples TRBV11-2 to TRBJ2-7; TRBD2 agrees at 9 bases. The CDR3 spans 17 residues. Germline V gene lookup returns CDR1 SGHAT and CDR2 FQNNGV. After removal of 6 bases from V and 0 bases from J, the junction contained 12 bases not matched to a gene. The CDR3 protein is CASRFPASSGTSYEQYF. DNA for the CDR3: TGTGCCAGCAGATTTCCGGCCTCTAGCGGGACCTCCTACGAGCAGTACTTC.

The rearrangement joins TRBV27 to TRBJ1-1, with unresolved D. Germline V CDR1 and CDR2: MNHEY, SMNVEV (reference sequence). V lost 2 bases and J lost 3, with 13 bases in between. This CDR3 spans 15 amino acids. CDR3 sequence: CASSLRGSGYTEAFF. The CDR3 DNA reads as TGTGCCAGCAGTTTACGAGGGAGTGGGTACACTGAAGCTTTCTTT.

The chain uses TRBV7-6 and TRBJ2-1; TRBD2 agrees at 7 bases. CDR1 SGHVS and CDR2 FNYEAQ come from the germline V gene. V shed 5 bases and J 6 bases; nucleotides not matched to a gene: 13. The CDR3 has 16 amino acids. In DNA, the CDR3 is TGTGCCAGCAGCGACCTCCAGCTAGCGGTTGCCAATGAGCAGTTCTTC. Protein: CASSDLQLAVANEQFF.

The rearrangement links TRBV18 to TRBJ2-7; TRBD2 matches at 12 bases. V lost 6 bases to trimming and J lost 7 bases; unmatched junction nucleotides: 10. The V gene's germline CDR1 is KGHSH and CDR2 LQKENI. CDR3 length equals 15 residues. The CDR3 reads CASSPTSGSVLEQYF. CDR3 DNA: TGTGCCAGCTCGCCGACTAGCGGGAGTGTTCTGGAGCAGTACTTC.

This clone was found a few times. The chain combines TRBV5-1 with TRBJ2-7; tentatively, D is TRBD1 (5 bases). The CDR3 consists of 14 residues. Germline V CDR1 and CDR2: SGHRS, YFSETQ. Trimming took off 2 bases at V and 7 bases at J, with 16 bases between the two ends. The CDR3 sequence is CASSLWGLVEEQYF. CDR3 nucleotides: TGCGCCAGCAGCTTATGGGGCCTCGTGGAGGAGCAGTACTTC.

The CDR3 loop is CASSVTTGTHTQYF. In DNA form, the CDR3 reads TGTGCCAGCAGCGTAACAACAGGGACGCATACGCAGTATTTT. The rearrangement joins TRBV9 to TRBJ2-3; possible D gene TRBD1, 6 bases. V lost 1 base, J lost 7 bases, and 13 bases lay in between. The CDR3 runs 14 residues. Germline CDR1 reads SGDLS; CDR2 reads YYNGEE.

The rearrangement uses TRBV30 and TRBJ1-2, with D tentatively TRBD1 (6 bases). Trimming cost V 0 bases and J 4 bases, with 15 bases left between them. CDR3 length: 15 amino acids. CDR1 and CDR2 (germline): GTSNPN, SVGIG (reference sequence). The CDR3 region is CAWSVRQAEVYGYTF. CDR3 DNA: TGTGCCTGGAGTGTACGACAGGCTGAAGTCTATGGCTACACCTTC.

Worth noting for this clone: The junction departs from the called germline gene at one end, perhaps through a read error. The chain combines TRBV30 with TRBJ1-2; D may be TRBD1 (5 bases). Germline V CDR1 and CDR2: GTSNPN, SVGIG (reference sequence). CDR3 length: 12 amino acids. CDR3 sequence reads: CAWGRGDYGYPF. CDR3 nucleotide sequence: TGTGCCTGGGGACGAGGGGACTATGGCTACCCCTTC.

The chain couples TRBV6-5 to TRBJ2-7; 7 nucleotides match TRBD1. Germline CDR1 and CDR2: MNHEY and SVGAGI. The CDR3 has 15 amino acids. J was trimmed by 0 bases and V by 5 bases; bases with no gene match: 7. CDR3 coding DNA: TGTGCCAGCAGTCGACAGGGCTTTTCCTCCTACGAGCAGTACTTC. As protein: CASSRQGFSSYEQYF.

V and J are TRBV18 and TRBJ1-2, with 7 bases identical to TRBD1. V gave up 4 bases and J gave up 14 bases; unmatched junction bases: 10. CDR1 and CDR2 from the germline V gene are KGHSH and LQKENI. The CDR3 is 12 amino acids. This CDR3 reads CASSLNGQVPTF. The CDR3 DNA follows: TGTGCCAGCTCACTTAACGGACAGGTTCCGACCTTC.

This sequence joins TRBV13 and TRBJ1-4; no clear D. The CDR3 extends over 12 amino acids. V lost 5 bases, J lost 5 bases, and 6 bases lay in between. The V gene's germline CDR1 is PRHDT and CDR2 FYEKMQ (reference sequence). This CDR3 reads CASSAQNEKLFF. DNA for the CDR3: TGTGCCAGCAGCGCGCAAAATGAAAAACTGTTTTTT.

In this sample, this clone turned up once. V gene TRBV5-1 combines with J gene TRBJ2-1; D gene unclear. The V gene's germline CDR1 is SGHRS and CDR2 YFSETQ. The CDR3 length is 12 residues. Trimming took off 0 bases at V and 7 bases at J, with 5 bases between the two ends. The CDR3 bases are TGCGCCAGCAGCTTGGCTAGGAATGAGCAGTTCTTC. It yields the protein CASSLARNEQFF.

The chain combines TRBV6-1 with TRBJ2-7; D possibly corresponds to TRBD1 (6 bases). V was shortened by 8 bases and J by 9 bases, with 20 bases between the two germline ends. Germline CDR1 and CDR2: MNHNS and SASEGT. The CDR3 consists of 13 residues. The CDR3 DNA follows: TGTGCCAGCCAGGACAGCCTCTTGGTACGGCAGTACTTC. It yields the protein CASQDSLLVRQYF.

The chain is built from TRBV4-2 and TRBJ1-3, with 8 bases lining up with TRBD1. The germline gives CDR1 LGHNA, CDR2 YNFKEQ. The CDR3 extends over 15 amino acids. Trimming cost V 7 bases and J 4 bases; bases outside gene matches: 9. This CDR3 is CASTTAGDRGNTIYF. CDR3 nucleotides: TGTGCCAGCACCACGGCGGGGGACAGGGGAAACACCATATATTTT.

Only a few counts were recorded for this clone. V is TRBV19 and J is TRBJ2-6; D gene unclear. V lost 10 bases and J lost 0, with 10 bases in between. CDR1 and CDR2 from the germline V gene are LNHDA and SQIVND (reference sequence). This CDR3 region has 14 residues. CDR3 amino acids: CATYSHSGANVLTF. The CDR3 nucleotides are TGTGCCACTTACAGTCACTCTGGGGCCAACGTCCTGACTTTC.

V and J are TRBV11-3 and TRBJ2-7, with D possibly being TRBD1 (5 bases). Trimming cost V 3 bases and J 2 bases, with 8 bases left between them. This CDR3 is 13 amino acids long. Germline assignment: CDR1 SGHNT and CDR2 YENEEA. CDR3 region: CASSLGRAYEQYF. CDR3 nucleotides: TGTGCCAGCAGCTTGGGCAGGGCCTACGAGCAGTACTTC. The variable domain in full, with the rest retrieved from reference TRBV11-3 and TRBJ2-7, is EAGVVQSPRYKIIEKKQPVAFWCNPISGHNTLYWYLQNLGQGPELLIRYENEEAVDDSQLPKDRFSAERLKGVDSTLKIQPAELGDSAVYLCASSLGRAYEQYFGPGTRLTVT.

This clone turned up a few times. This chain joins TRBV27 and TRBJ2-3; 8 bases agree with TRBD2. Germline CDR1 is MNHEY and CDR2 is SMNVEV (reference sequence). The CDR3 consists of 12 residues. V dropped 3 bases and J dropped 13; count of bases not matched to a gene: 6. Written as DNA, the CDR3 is TGTGCCAGCAGTTTCGATGGGACTAGAAAGTATTTT. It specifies CASSFDGTRKYF.

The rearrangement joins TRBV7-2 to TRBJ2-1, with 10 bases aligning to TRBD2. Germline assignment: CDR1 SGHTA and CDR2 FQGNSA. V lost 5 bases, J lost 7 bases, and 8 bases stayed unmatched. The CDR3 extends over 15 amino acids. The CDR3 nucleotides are TGTGCCAGCAGCACCCAAGCGGGAGGGCCTAATGAGCAGTTCTTC. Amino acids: CASSTQAGGPNEQFF.

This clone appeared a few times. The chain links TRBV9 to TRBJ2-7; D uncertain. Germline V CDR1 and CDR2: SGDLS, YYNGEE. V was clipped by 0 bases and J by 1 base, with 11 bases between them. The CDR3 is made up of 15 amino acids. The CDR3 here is CASSVGAGRSYEQYF. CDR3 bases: TGTGCCAGCAGCGTAGGGGCCGGCCGTTCCTACGAGCAGTACTTC.